Each of the 26 T cell receptor beta chains below was sequenced from the same sample in a study of blood T cells in healthy people across ages (dated by TCRdb to about 2015). Receptor amplification or capture employed 5' RACE. Sequencing instrument: Illumina HiSeq 2500. A second PCR of roughly 7 to 11 cycles was performed with a sample-barcoded 5' primer and a J-beta primer mix. TCRdb handled the public reads itself, with Q25 trimming in fastp and clone calling in MiXCR, and kept productive beta chains. Each CDR3 protein gets just one entry, which takes the most common genes and DNA from the rows behind it. Recorded for this sample are 1 million or so distinct CDR3 sequences; less than 50% of them occurred a single time. The ten largest clones take up over 15% of the sample. Sequencing was performed on blood. These receptors were taken from a woman aged 55-70 years in good health.

J is TRBJ2-3 and V is TRBV29-1, with D possibly TRBD2 on 6 matching bases. The CDR3 spans 14 residues. Trimming cost V 7 bases and J 6 bases, with 20 bases left between them. The germline CDR1 and CDR2 sequences are SQVTM and ANQGSEA. The CDR3 region has the DNA TGCAGCGCCGAGACGGGACTCCCCCCGGATACGCAGTATTTT. It encodes CSAETGLPPDTQYF.

This sequence joins TRBV10-3 and TRBJ2-7; 7 nucleotides line up with TRBD1. The CDR3 extends over 13 amino acids. With 9 bases clipped from V and 3 bases from J, the junction kept 8 bases outside the gene matches. Germline CDR1 ENHRY, CDR2 SYGVKD. The CDR3 here is CAIRQGPNYEQYF. The CDR3 DNA sequence: TGTGCCATAAGACAGGGTCCTAACTACGAGCAGTACTTC.

DNA for the CDR3: TGTGCCGCGGGGACAGGGGGTACCGGGGAGCTGTTTTTT. Translating gives CAAGTGGTGELFF. This chain links TRBV30 with TRBJ2-2, with 11 nucleotides matching TRBD1. With V trimmed by 8 bases and J by 5 bases, 4 bases remained unmatched. CDR1 GTSNPN and CDR2 SVGIG come from the germline V gene (reference sequence). The CDR3 has 13 amino acids.

This rearrangement joins TRBV4-3 to TRBJ1-4; D is possibly TRBD1 (5 bases). The CDR3 runs to 16 residues. CDR1 is LGHNA and CDR2 is YSLEER in the germline V gene. V was pared by 1 base and J by 4 bases, with 13 bases between. The CDR3 spells CASSQGRDSLNEKLFF. The CDR3 DNA is TGCGCCAGCAGCCAAGGACGCGACAGCCTTAATGAAAAACTGTTTTTT.

This clonotype occurred once. The chain combines TRBV20-1 with TRBJ2-7; D may be TRBD2 (6 bases). The V gene's germline CDR1 is DFQATT and CDR2 SNEGSKA (reference sequence). The V gene lost 3 bases and the J gene lost 3 bases, with 21 bases spanning the gap. CDR3 length: 16 amino acids. The CDR3: CSARDKKLPSDYEQYF. In DNA, the CDR3 is TGCAGTGCTAGGGATAAGAAGCTCCCTAGCGACTACGAGCAGTACTTC.

This sequence joins TRBV7-9 and TRBJ2-1; perhaps TRBD2 as D (6 bases). V shed 4 bases and J shed 3 bases, with 16 bases lying between them. Germline V gene lookup returns CDR1 SEHNR and CDR2 FQNEAQ (reference sequence). This CDR3 has 16 amino acids. Here the CDR3 reads CASSWGELAVYNEQFF. In DNA, the CDR3 is TGTGCCAGCAGCTGGGGGGAGCTAGCAGTCTACAATGAGCAGTTCTTC.

This chain joins TRBV29-1 and TRBJ2-7; D unresolved. This CDR3 is 12 amino acids long. Germline V gives CDR1 SQVTM, CDR2 ANQGSEA. Trimming took off 3 bases at V and 0 bases at J, with 6 bases between the two ends. The CDR3 loop is CSVEESSYEQYF. DNA for the CDR3: TGCAGCGTTGAGGAGAGCTCCTACGAGCAGTACTTC.

The rearrangement joins TRBV27 to TRBJ2-1; D is unclear. Germline loops: CDR1 MNHEY, CDR2 SMNVEV (reference sequence). The CDR3 consists of 14 residues. The V gene lost 6 bases and the J gene lost 9 bases, with 18 bases spanning the gap. CDR3 sequence (DNA): TGTGCCAGCAGCCTCTTAGGGCCCTCGGGTGAGCAGTTCTTC. Its protein is CASSLLGPSGEQFF.

This clonotype came up many times. The V and J genes are TRBV6-6 and TRBJ2-3; D is tentatively TRBD1 or TRBD2 (7 bases each). This CDR3 region has 14 residues. The germline CDR1 and CDR2 sequences are MNHNY and SVGAGI (reference sequence). V was shortened by 5 bases and J by 3 bases, with 12 bases between the two germline ends. The DNA for the CDR3 is TGTGCCAGCAGTCAGGGGGGGCGGACAGATACGCAGTATTTT. Its translation: CASSQGGRTDTQYF.

The chain couples TRBV6-2 or TRBV6-3 to TRBJ2-3; 9 bases align to TRBD1. The CDR3 length is 15 residues. The V segment lost 8 bases and the J segment 1 base; nucleotides outside the gene matches: 7. The germline V gene has CDR1 MNHEY and CDR2 SVGEGT. The CDR3 reads CASRTRDRGTDTQYF. The CDR3 coding sequence is TGTGCCAGCCGCACCCGGGACAGGGGCACAGATACGCAGTATTTT.

The CDR3 DNA reads as TGTGCCAGCAGCACCCAGGGGGCTAGCGGGGTGACTAGTGAGCAGTACTTC. It codes for CASSTQGASGVTSEQYF. The rearrangement links TRBV21-1 to TRBJ2-5; the D call TRBD2 from the table was never checked on the DNA. TRBV21-1 constitutes a pseudogene. This CDR3 has 17 residues.

As DNA, the CDR3 is TGTGCCAGCAGTCATACCTTCACGGGACAGCGCACAGATACGCAGTATTTT. Its translation: CASSHTFTGQRTDTQYF. The chain couples TRBV27 to TRBJ2-3, with 7 positions matching TRBD1. There are 17 residues in the CDR3. Germline V gene data show CDR1 as MNHEY and CDR2 as SMNVEV (reference sequence). The V and J ends lost 5 bases and 1 base, in that order; junction bases with no gene match: 12.

As concerns this clonotype: At one end, the junction sequence differs from germline, possibly due to a read error. The chain is built from TRBV27 and TRBJ2-5, with TRBD2 as a possible D gene (5 bases). Per germline, CDR1 MNHEY and CDR2 SMNVEV (reference sequence). The CDR3 runs 14 residues. CDR3 nucleotides: TGTGCCAGCAGTTCCCGGACTCCTCAAGAGACCCGGTACTTC. It translates to CASSSRTPQETRYF.

This chain uses TRBV4-1 with TRBJ2-7, with D possibly TRBD2 on 6 matching bases. The V end was cut by 1 base, the J end by 6 bases, with 16 bases between. CDR3 length equals 15 residues. Germline V gene lookup returns CDR1 MGHRA and CDR2 YSYEKL. This chain's CDR3 is CASSQGPQGGFEQYF. The CDR3 DNA sequence: TGCGCCAGCAGCCAAGGACCCCAGGGAGGTTTCGAGCAGTACTTC.

The rearrangement joins TRBV19 to TRBJ2-1; no clear D. V was clipped by 10 bases and J by 6 bases, with 13 bases between them. In germline, CDR1 is LNHDA, CDR2 SQIVND (reference sequence). The CDR3 is 12 amino acids. CDR3 in amino acids: CATRSAVNEQFF. The CDR3 bases are TGTGCCACCCGATCGGCAGTCAATGAGCAGTTCTTC.

There are a few counts of this clonotype. The gene calls are TRBV20-1 and TRBJ2-1; D uncertain. V gave up 5 bases and J gave up 15 bases, with 20 bases separating them. The CDR3 covers 12 residues. CDR1 and CDR2 (germline): DFQATT, SNEGSKA (reference sequence). Written as DNA, the CDR3 is TGCAGTGCTCCTTTTCCGGGCATCGTGGGGTTCTTC. Amino acid sequence: CSAPFPGIVGFF.

This clonotype came up a few times. CDR3 region: CASRGTSGNYNEQFF. The CDR3 DNA reads as TGTGCCAGCAGAGGGACTAGCGGGAACTACAATGAGCAGTTCTTC. The chain recombines TRBV6-1 with TRBJ2-1, with TRBD2 identical over 13 bases. This CDR3 comprises 15 residues. V shed 6 bases, J shed 3 bases, and the junction held 2 bases outside the gene matches. The germline gives CDR1 MNHNS, CDR2 SASEGT.

This sequence joins TRBV30 and TRBJ2-5; D is possibly TRBD1 (6 bases). Trimming took off 8 bases at V and 5 bases at J, with 9 bases between the two ends. CDR1 is GTSNPN, CDR2 SVGIG, per germline (reference sequence). The CDR3 is made up of 10 amino acids. In nucleotides, the CDR3 is TGTGCCGGAAGGGGGGAGACCCAGTACTTC. This codes for CAGRGETQYF.

This clonotype was detected only a few times. The chain recombines TRBV20-1 with TRBJ2-5, with no clear D. Germline V gives CDR1 DFQATT, CDR2 SNEGSKA (reference sequence). Trimming pared 5 bases from V and 5 bases from J, leaving 12 bases between. This CDR3 spans 12 amino acids. The CDR3 protein is CSAFTTGETQYF. As DNA, the CDR3 is TGCAGTGCTTTTACTACTGGGGAGACCCAGTACTTC.

The chain recombines TRBV5-1 with TRBJ2-1, with TRBD2 matching 13 bases. Germline-derived CDR1 and CDR2 are SGHRS and YFSETQ. Trimming took 4 bases from V and 4 from J; bases not matched to a gene: 5. The CDR3 is 16 amino acids. The DNA of the CDR3 is TGCGCCAGCAGCGCGACTAGCGGGAGGCTTTACAATGAGCAGTTCTTC. Translated: CASSATSGRLYNEQFF.

The chain joins TRBV20-1 to TRBJ2-1; TRBD2 matches 13 bases. V lost 5 bases to trimming and J lost 5 bases; unmatched junction nucleotides: 3. This CDR3 contains 14 residues. CDR1 DFQATT and CDR2 SNEGSKA come from the germline V gene (reference sequence). CDR3 sequence (DNA): TGCAGTGCTGCCGGGACTAGCGGGGACAATGAGCAGTTCTTC. Translation gives CSAAGTSGDNEQFF.

Points on this clonotype: This could be a read error, since a much larger clone is one nucleotide away. This chain connects TRBV10-3 to TRBJ2-5, with TRBD2 matching over 8 bases. The DNA end favors TRBJ2-1, so the J call may be wrong. Germline CDR1 reads ENHRY; CDR2 reads SYGVKD. The CDR3 has 14 residues. In nucleotides, the CDR3 is TGTGCCATCAGTGAAGCGGGAGACCAAGAGACCCAGTTCTTC. Amino acid sequence: CAISEAGDQETQFF.

This clonotype was counted only a few times. This chain uses TRBV6-1 with TRBJ1-2; 9 nucleotides agree with TRBD1. V lost 3 bases and J lost 8; bases outside the gene matches: 4. CDR3 length equals 13 residues. Germline loops: CDR1 MNHNS, CDR2 SASEGT. CDR3 sequence: CASSEGQGLGYTF. Written as DNA, the CDR3 is TGTGCCAGCAGTGAGGGACAGGGCCTCGGCTACACCTTC.

V is TRBV6-5 and J is TRBJ2-4; 7 nucleotides match TRBD1. TRBJ2-7 matches the DNA end more closely, so the J call is doubtful. Germline-derived CDR1 and CDR2 are MNHEY and SVGAGI. The CDR3 totals 14 residues. The CDR3 region is CASSTTGPPYEQYF. CDR3 bases: TGTGCCAGCAGCACGACAGGGCCCCCTTACGAGCAGTACTTC.

This chain connects TRBV2 to TRBJ1-4, with D maybe TRBD1 (5 bases). From germline, CDR1 is SNHLY and CDR2 FYNNEI. The CDR3 totals 15 residues. Deletions cut 4 bases from V and 0 bases from J, with 9 bases between. CDR3 loop: CASSGSQATNEKLFF. The CDR3 nucleotides are TGTGCCAGCAGTGGGTCACAGGCAACTAATGAAAAACTGTTTTTT.

This clonotype was counted a few times. The CDR3 DNA sequence: TGTGCCAGCAGTTACGGGACAGGTATCTCCTACGAGCAGTACTTC. This translates into CASSYGTGISYEQYF. The V gene is TRBV6-5, the J gene TRBJ2-7, with 8 bases lining up with TRBD1. CDR1 and CDR2 from the germline V gene are MNHEY and SVGAGI. The ends lost 2 bases at V and 0 bases at J; junction bases unmatched: 3. CDR3 length equals 15 residues.